The 2 T cell receptor beta chains below come from one sample, sequenced in a study of T cell responses to AZD1222 COVID-19 vaccine. TCRdb's table, derived via immunoSEQ multiplex PCR, lists solely in-frame clones and lacks some. The sample holds just over 90,000 clones, 80% to 90% seen once. The sample here was peripheral blood, taken 28 days after the second AZD1222 dose. The source is an adult who received the AZD1222 COVID-19 vaccine.

V gene TRBV2 combines with J gene TRBJ2-3, with D possibly being TRBD2 (7 bases). With 5 bases removed from V and 1 base from J, the gap between germline ends came to 22 bases. CDR3 length: 18 residues. From germline, CDR1 is SNHLY and CDR2 FYNNEI. The CDR3, as DNA: TGTGCCAGCAGTCTAATCCCGCGGGGCGGGGGCGGCACAGATACGCAGTATTTT. As protein: CASSLIPRGGGGTDTQYF.

The chain is built from TRBV9 and TRBJ2-3; 11 bases map to TRBD2. V shed 0 bases, J shed 6 bases, and the junction held 6 bases outside the gene matches. The germline CDR1 and CDR2 sequences are SGDLS and YYNGEE. CDR3 length: 16 amino acids. The chain's CDR3 is CASSVGTSGLRDTQYF. For the CDR3, the DNA is TGTGCCAGCAGCGTAGGGACTAGCGGGCTCAGGGATACGCAGTATTTT. Combining the CDR3 with reference TRBV9 and TRBJ2-3 gives the whole variable domain DSGVTQTPKHLITATGQRVTLRCSPRSGDLSVYWYQQSLDQGLQFLIQYYNGEERAKGNILERFSAQQFPDLHSELNLSSLELGDSALYFCASSVGTSGLRDTQYFGPGTRLTVL.